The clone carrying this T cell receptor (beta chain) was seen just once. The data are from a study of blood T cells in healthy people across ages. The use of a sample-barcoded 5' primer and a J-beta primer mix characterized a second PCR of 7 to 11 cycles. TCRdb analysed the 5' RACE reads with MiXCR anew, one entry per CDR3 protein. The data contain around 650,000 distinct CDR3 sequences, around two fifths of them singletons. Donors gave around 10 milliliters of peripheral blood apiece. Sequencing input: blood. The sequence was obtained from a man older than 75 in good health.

The CDR3 nucleotides are TGTGCCAGCAGACGAAAGCAGGGCGGCTATGGCTACACCTTC. Amino acids: CASRRKQGGYGYTF. The rearrangement uses TRBV6-2 or TRBV6-3 and TRBJ1-2; D perhaps matches TRBD1 (5 bases). The germline CDR1 and CDR2 sequences are MNHEY and SVGEGT. Trimming removed 6 bases from V and 4 bases from J, with 15 bases in between. The length of the CDR3 is 14 residues.